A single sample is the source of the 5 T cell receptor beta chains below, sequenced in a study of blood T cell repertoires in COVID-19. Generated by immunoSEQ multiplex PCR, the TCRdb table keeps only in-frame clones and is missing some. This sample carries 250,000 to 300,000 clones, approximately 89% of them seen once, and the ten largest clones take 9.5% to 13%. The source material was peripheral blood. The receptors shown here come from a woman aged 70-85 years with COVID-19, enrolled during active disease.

This CDR3 reads CASSEPGGSSYEQYF. The CDR3 nucleotides read TGTGCCAGCAGCGAACCCGGAGGGAGCTCCTACGAGCAGTACTTC. The chain uses TRBV7-8 and TRBJ2-7; D possibly corresponds to TRBD2 (6 bases). The germline V and J ends were trimmed by 5 bases and 0 bases, with 14 bases remaining between them. This CDR3 is 15 amino acids long. Germline V gives CDR1 SGHVS, CDR2 FQNEAQ.

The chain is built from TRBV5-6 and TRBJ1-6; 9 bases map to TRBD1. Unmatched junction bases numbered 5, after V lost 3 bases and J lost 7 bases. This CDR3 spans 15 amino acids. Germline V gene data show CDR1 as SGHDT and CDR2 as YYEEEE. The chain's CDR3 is CASSWMDRGNSPLHF. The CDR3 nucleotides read TGTGCCAGCAGCTGGATGGACAGGGGAAATTCACCCCTCCACTTT.

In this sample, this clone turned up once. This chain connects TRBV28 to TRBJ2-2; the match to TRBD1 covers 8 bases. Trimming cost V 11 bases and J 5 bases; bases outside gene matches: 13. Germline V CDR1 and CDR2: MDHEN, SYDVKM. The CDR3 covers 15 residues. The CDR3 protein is CAGSLDRDGTGELFF. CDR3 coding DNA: TGTGCCGGGAGTTTGGACAGGGATGGGACCGGGGAGCTGTTTTTT.

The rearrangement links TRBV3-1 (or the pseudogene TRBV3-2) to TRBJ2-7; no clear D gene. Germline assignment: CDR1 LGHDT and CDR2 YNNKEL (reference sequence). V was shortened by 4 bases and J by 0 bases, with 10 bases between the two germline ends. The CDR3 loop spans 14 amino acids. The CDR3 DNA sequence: TGTGCCAGCAGCCCCCGGGTGATCTCCTACGAGCAGTACTTC. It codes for CASSPRVISYEQYF.

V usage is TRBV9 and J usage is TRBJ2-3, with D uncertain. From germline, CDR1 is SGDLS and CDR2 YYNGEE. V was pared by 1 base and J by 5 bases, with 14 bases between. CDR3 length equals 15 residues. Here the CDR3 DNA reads TGTGCCAGCAGCGTAAACCCCTATGTTGGAGATACGCAGTATTTT. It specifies CASSVNPYVGDTQYF.